This T cell receptor beta chain was sequenced for a study of T cells in Graves' hyperthyroidism and ophthalmopathy (dated by TCRdb to the late 2010s). In terms of the full investigation: Peripheral blood was collected at initial diagnosis, before any treatment. To identify distinguishing TCR V-J signatures, a discovery cohort of around 100 patients was used, comprising under 45 with Graves' ophthalmopathy and approximately 58 with stable Graves' hyperthyroidism. Whether ophthalmopathy could be predicted prospectively was tested in an independent validation cohort made up of fewer than 20 hyperthyroidism patients plus 17 patients who later progressed to ophthalmopathy. For training and testing, the approximately 92 patients in the discovery cohort were randomly divided in a 7:3 ratio. In six Graves' hyperthyroidism patients, the study also compared T-cell repertoires from thyroid tissue with T-cell repertoires from blood. Once sampling was done, hyperthyroidism patients were given methimazole at a starting dose of 30 mg daily, whereas ophthalmopathy patients were given high-dose intravenous methylprednisolone. The paper reports TCR Vbeta CDR3 sequencing of 135 peripheral blood samples: 40 or so ophthalmopathy, under 80 hyperthyroidism and 17 progressor patients.

Stable Graves' hyperthyroidism was defined as the absence of progression to ophthalmopathy over 18 months of follow-up. Hyperthyroidism patients were aged 18 to 65 years and newly diagnosed, with disease duration of less than 2 months. The study excluded patients with uncontrolled infections, other autoimmune diseases, pregnancy or lactation. Diagnoses were based on clinical symptoms, serum thyroxine and TRAb, thyroid ultrasound and orbital computed tomography. PBMCs were separated from roughly 9.6 ml of fresh peripheral blood using Ficoll-Paque density gradient centrifugation. Total RNA was extracted using Trizol reagent, and RNA quality was assessed on an Agilent 2100 Bioanalyzer. Amplification of TCR beta CDR3 regions was carried out from RNA transcripts. For the first round of RT-PCR on the TCR CDR3, the HTBI primer set was used together with the Qiagen OneStep RT-PCR kit. The libraries were constructed in a second round of multiplex PCR and then size-selected and purified. Sequencing of the libraries was done on an Illumina HiSeq2000 using paired-end 100 bp reads. The authors' analysis ran thus. Raw data were processed with SOAPnuke, discarding reads with adapters, uncalled bases, mean Phred below 15, or no exact constant-primer or identifier match. High-quality paired reads were merged with COPE v1.2.5, and unique nucleotide sequences were defined as clonotypes. Clonotypes were aligned to IMGT TRBV, TRBD and TRBJ reference segments using MiTCR v1.1. The analysis was restricted to V-J combinations with a frequency above 0.0001, which together covered 98% to 99.2% of the repertoires. A TCS score was defined as the ratio of F50 (clonal expansion) to E x V (chaos), with BLOSUM62-based TCRdist applied between CDR3 peptides within each V-J. Welch's t-statistics and random forest reduced just over 500 V-J features to fewer than 15, which were used in a naive Bayes classifier (R e1071). The public reads were reprocessed in TCRdb via fastp at Q25 and MiXCR, keeping in-frame beta chains. Duplicate CDR3 protein sequences are folded into a single record with the most common DNA and genes. Clone size and V and J calls follow TCRdb, not the original study. The sample records some 560,000 distinct CDR3 sequences, about 14% of which are singletons. The ten largest make up around 13% of the sample.

Counted from cysteine to phenylalanine, this CDR3 has 11 amino acids. Kept here is only the CDR3 DNA, which spans 33 bases and is read in frame from base 1. The germline V gene encodes CDR1 LGHNT and CDR2 FRNRAP. The V end gives up 6 bases and the J end 11 bases, leaving 5 bases in the junction not matched to a gene. The paper as a whole reports these results and caveats: In validation, progression to ophthalmopathy was predicted by the model with nearly 71% sensitivity and around 76% specificity, a median of approximately 6.5 months before onset. Ophthalmopathy was separated from stable hyperthyroidism by a 13 V-J signature model, with around 90% sensitivity and 81% to 83% specificity obtained in cross-validation and 80%/75% obtained in testing. No statistical method was used to set the sample size in advance, and investigators knew the group allocation. Blood samples also contained most of the expanded thyroid clonotypes (frequency above 0.001), which suggests that blood repertoires may reflect thyroid immune responses.

This clonotype was picked up many times. Its cognate antigen has yet to be identified. It has no much larger one-base neighbor in the sample; base qualities were not kept. The sample comprised blood. This clonotype was sampled from a woman aged 40 to 50 with Graves' hyperthyroidism. The sequence is built from TRBV12-5 and TRBJ1-1, with 8 bases aligning to TRBD1. The DNA reads TGTGCTAGTGGGGTGGACAGGGACGCTTTCTTT. Its amino acids are CASGVDRDAFF.